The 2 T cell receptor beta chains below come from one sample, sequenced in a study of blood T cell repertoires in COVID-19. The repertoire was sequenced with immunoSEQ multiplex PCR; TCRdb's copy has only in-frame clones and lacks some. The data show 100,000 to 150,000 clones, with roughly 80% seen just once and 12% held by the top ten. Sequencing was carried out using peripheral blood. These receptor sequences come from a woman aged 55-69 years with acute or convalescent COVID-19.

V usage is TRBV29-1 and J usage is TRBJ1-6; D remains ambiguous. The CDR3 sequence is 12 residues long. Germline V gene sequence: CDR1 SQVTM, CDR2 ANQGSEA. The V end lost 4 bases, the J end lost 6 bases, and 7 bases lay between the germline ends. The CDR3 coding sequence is TGCAGCGTTGGTGAGGTTAATTCACCCCTCCACTTT. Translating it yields CSVGEVNSPLHF.

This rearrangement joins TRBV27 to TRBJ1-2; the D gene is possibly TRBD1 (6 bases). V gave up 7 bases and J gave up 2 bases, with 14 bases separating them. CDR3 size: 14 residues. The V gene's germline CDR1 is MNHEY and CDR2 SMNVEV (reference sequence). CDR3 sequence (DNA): TGTGCCAGCACAGGCAGGGGTCCCAACTATGGCTACACCTTC. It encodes CASTGRGPNYGYTF.